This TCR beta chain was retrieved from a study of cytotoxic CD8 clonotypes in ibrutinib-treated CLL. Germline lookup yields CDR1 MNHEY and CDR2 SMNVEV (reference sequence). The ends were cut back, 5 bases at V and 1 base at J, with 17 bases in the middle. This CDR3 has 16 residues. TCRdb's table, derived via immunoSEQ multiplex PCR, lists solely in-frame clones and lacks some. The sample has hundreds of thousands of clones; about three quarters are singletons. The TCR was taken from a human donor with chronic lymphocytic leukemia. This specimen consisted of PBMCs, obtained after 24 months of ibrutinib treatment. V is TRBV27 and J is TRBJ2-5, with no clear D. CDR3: CASSLYLSRGQETQYF. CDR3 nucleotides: TGTGCCAGCAGTCTCTATCTCAGTCGCGGCCAAGAGACCCAGTACTTC.